There are many counts of the clone carrying this TCR beta chain. CDR1 and CDR2 (germline): GTSNPN, SVGIG (reference sequence). The CDR3 runs to 14 residues. Trimming shortened V by 1 base and J by 2 bases, and 11 bases separated the two germline ends. These data come from a study of T cells in Graves' hyperthyroidism and ophthalmopathy. Using RNA transcripts as the source, TCR beta CDR3 regions were amplified. In the first-round RT-PCR of the TCR CDR3, the HTBI primer set was used. TCRdb called the multiplex PCR reads again in MiXCR, with one record for every CDR3 protein. The data hold approximately 610,000 distinct CDR3 sequences, with roughly 14% observed a single time.

The sequence derives from a woman between 40 and 50 years old with Graves' ophthalmopathy. The sequenced sample consisted of blood. The genes are TRBV30 and TRBJ1-2; D is possibly TRBD1 (5 bases). The CDR3 DNA follows: TGTGCCTGGAGTGCGCTGGACACAAACTATGGCTACACCTTC. Amino acids: CAWSALDTNYGYTF.